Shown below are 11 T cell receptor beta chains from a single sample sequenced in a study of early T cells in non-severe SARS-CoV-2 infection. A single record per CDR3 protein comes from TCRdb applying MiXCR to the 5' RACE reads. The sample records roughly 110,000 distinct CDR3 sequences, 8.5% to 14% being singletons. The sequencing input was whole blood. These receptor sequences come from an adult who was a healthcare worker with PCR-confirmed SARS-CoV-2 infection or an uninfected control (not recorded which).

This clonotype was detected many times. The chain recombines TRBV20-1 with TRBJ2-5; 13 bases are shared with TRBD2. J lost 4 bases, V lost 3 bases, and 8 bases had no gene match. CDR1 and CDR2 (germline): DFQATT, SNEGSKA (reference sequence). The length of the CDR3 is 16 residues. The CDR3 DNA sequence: TGCAGTGCTAGTATCGCGGGACTAGCGGGACCAGAGACCCAGTACTTC. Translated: CSASIAGLAGPETQYF.

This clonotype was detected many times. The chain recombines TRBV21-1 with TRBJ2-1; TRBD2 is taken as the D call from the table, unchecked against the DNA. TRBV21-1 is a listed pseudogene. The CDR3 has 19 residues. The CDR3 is CASSSNRVSGTSGRIEQFF. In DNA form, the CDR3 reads TGTGCCAGCAGTAGTAATCGGGTGTCCGGGACTAGCGGGAGAATAGAGCAGTTCTTC.

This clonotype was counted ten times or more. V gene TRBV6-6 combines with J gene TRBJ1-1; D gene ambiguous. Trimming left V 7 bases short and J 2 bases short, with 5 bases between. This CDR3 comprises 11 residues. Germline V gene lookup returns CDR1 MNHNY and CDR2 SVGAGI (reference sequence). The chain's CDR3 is CASIGNTEAFF. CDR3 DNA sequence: TGTGCCAGCATAGGTAACACTGAAGCTTTCTTT.

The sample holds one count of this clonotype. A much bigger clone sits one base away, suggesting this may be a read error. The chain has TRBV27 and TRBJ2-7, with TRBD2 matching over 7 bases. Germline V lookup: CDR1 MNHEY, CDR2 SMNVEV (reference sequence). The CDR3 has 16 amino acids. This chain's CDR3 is CASSLSGTTSSYEQCF. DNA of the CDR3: TGTGCCAGCAGTTTATCAGGGACTACTAGCTCCTACGAGCAGTGCTTC.

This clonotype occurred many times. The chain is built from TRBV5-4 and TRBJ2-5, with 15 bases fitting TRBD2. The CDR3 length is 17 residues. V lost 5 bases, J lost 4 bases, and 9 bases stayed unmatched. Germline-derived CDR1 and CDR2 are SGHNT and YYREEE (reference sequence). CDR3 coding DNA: TGTGCCAGCAGTCGGACTAGCGGGAGGGCCAGTGGAGAGACCCAGTACTTC. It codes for CASSRTSGRASGETQYF.

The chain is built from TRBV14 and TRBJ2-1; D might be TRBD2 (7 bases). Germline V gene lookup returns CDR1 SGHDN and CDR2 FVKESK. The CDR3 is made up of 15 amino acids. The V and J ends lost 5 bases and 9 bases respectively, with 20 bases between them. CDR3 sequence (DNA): TGTGCCAGCAGCTCCCGGGACTACCCGGGGGCTGAGCAGTTCTTC. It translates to CASSSRDYPGAEQFF.

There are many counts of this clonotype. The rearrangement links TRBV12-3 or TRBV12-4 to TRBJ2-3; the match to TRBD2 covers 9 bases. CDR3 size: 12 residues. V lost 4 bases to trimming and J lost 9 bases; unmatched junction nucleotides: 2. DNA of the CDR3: TGTGCCAGCAGTTCAGGACTAGCGACGCAGTATTTT. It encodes CASSSGLATQYF.

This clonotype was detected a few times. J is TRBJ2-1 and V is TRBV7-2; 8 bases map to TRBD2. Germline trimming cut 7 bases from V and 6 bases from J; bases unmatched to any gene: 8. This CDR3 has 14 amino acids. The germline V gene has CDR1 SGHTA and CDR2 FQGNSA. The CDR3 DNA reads TGTGCCAGCAAACTAGCGGTTCAGATCAATGAGCAGTTCTTC. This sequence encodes CASKLAVQINEQFF.

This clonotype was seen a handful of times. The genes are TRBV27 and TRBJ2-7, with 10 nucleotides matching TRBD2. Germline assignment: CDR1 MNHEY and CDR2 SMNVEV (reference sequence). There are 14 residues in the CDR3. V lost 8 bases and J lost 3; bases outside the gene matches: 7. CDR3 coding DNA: TGTGCCAGCGGACGGACTAGCGGCAACTACGAGCAGTACTTC. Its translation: CASGRTSGNYEQYF.

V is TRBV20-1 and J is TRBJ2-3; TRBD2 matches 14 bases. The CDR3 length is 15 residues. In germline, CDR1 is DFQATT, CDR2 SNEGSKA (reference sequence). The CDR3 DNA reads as TGCAGCCCGGGACTAGCGGGAGAGGGGGCAGATACGCAGTATTTT. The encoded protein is CSPGLAGEGADTQYF.

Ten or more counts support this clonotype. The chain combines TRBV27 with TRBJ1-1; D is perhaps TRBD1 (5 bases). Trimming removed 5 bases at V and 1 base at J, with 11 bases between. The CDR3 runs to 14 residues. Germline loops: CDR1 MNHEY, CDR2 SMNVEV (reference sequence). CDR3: CASSLIQGNTEAFF. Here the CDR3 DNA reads TGTGCCAGCAGTCTGATCCAGGGGAACACTGAAGCTTTCTTT.